The 5 T cell receptor beta chains given below trace back to one sample, sequenced in a study of blood T cell repertoires in COVID-19. Generated by immunoSEQ multiplex PCR, the TCRdb table keeps only in-frame clones and is missing some. The sample contains some 150,000 clones, about 76% of which appear only once. What was sequenced was peripheral blood. Source of these receptors: a woman aged 60-70 years with active or convalescent COVID-19.

The chain joins TRBV27 to TRBJ1-6; D remains unclear. Germline lookup yields CDR1 MNHEY and CDR2 SMNVEV (reference sequence). This CDR3 comprises 19 residues. Trimming removed 4 bases from V and 0 bases from J, with 19 bases in between. CDR3 sequence (DNA): TGTGCCAGCAGTTACCGCGGGTGGATGGAGAGCTCCTATAATTCACCCCTCCACTTT. It specifies CASSYRGWMESSYNSPLHF.

This clone was observed a few times. The chain couples TRBV5-4 to TRBJ1-4; 9 nucleotides line up with TRBD1. The CDR3 loop spans 15 amino acids. Trimming cost V 3 bases and J 5 bases; bases outside gene matches: 5. Germline V gene lookup returns CDR1 SGHNT and CDR2 YYREEE (reference sequence). CDR3 DNA sequence: TGTGCCAGCAGCTCGGACAGGGGAGGGAATGAAAAACTGTTTTTT. Its translation: CASSSDRGGNEKLFF.

The rearrangement uses TRBV5-5 and TRBJ1-1; D gene unclear. In germline, CDR1 is SGHKS, CDR2 YYEKEE (reference sequence). The CDR3 covers 11 residues. V gave up 0 bases and J gave up 11 bases, with 8 bases separating them. CDR3: CASSLESSAFF. The CDR3 nucleotides are TGTGCCAGCAGCTTGGAATCGTCGGCTTTCTTT.

The count of this clone is one. This chain links TRBV11-2 with TRBJ1-1; no clear D gene. Germline-derived CDR1 and CDR2 are SGHAT and FQNNGV. The ends were cut back, 5 bases at V and 1 base at J, with 5 bases in the middle. This CDR3 spans 12 amino acids. The CDR3 loop reads CASSRGNTEAFF. CDR3 sequence (DNA): TGTGCCAGCAGCCGAGGGAACACTGAAGCTTTCTTT.

This chain connects TRBV19 to TRBJ1-5, with D perhaps TRBD1 (6 bases). CDR3 length equals 16 residues. CDR1 and CDR2 from the germline V gene are LNHDA and SQIVND (reference sequence). V shed 4 bases and J shed 6 bases, with 19 bases lying between them. The CDR3: CASSTYPQGEGQPQHF. The CDR3, as DNA: TGTGCCAGTAGTACCTATCCACAGGGCGAAGGTCAGCCCCAGCATTTT.